Shown below are 10 T cell receptor beta chains from a single sample sequenced in a study of tumor-infiltrating lymphocytes in primary liver carcinoma (dated by TCRdb to 2016 to 2017). Sequenced using an Illumina HiSeq 2500. TCRbeta-specific cDNA was reverse-transcribed from 500 to 550 ng total RNA using a constant-region primer and ProtoScript II reverse transcriptase. TCRbeta libraries were built with three nested multiplex PCR rounds, a slightly modified ARM-PCR procedure. Multiplex TRBV1-TRBV30 forward primers and a Cbeta reverse primer were used in the first two PCR rounds, each of which was run for 10 cycles. TCRdb trimmed the raw reads at Q25, called clones with MiXCR and kept productive beta chains. When rows share a CDR3 protein, they turn into one entry using the most common DNA and genes. Here the sample has roughly 120,000 distinct CDR3 sequences; around 70% occur a single time. In total, the top ten clones hold 8.1% of the sample.

Without any cell sorting, total RNA and DNA were extracted together from roughly 21-30 mg of bulk tissue using the AllPrep DNA/RNA mini kit. Source material: tumor-adjacent normal liver tissue. Source of these receptors: a woman aged 55-70 years with primary liver carcinoma and hepatitis B virus infection.

This clonotype was seen only a few times. The rearrangement uses TRBV5-1 and TRBJ1-1; D is unresolved. Trimming left V 4 bases short and J 4 bases short, with 14 bases between. This CDR3 contains 14 residues. Germline CDR1 reads SGHRS; CDR2 reads YFSETQ. CDR3 in amino acids: CASSLRGKATEAFF. CDR3 DNA sequence: TGCGCCAGCAGCCTGAGAGGGAAGGCCACTGAAGCTTTCTTT.

This clonotype was detected a few times. The chain links TRBV5-1 to TRBJ2-2, with D tentatively TRBD2 (6 bases). The germline V gene encodes CDR1 SGHRS and CDR2 YFSETQ. Trimming pared 6 bases from V and 4 bases from J, leaving 13 bases between. CDR3 length: 14 amino acids. This CDR3 is CASIQRGGTGELFF. For the CDR3, the DNA is TGCGCCAGCATCCAAAGGGGAGGCACCGGGGAGCTGTTTTTT.

Remarks on this clonotype: One end of the junction varies from germline; a read error may be responsible. V is TRBV10-1 and J is TRBJ1-1; 8 positions match TRBD1. Germline V lookup: CDR1 WNHNN, CDR2 SYGVQD (reference sequence). The CDR3 is 13 amino acids. CDR3 in amino acids: CASSRDRNTAAFF. The CDR3 DNA reads as TGCGCCAGCAGCAGGGACAGGAACACTGCAGCTTTCTTT.

With respect to this clonotype: The junction shows a germline mismatch at one end, possibly a read error. The chain joins TRBV6-6 to TRBJ1-1; no clear D. The CDR3 spans 13 residues. From germline, CDR1 is MNHNY and CDR2 SVGAGI (reference sequence). CDR3 in amino acids: CASSGRKNTEAFF. The CDR3 bases are TGTGCCAGCAGCGGGCGGAAGAACACCGAAGCTTTCTTT.

This clonotype was recorded once. The conserved phenylalanine or tryptophan normally closing the CDR3 is absent here, so this likely arose from a read error. The genes are TRBV6-6 and TRBJ1-6, with 9 bases that match TRBD1. The CDR3 totals 16 residues. Germline CDR1 MNHNY, CDR2 SVGAGI (reference sequence). The CDR3 is CASSTTTGGSRSLLHI. CDR3 sequence (DNA): TGTGCCAGCAGTACCACAACAGGGGGCTCGAGGTCACTCCTCCACATT.

This clonotype was observed once. One end of the junction varies from germline; a read error may be responsible. This rearrangement joins TRBV6-5 to TRBJ2-3; no reliable D call. This CDR3 contains 13 residues. Germline V gives CDR1 MNHEY, CDR2 SVGAGI. This CDR3 reads CAGSYDSTDAQYF. The CDR3 DNA is TGTGCCGGCAGTTACGATAGCACGGATGCGCAGTATTTT.

With respect to this clonotype: This sequence may be a read error, since a much larger clone differs from it by one base. The V call is TRBV24-1, the J call TRBJ1-1; D is ambiguous. V dropped 2 bases and J dropped 6 bases, with 12 bases sitting between them. Per germline, CDR1 KGHDR and CDR2 SFDVKD. The CDR3 runs to 14 residues. The CDR3 spells CATSDSVYGAEAFF. The CDR3 DNA is TGTGCCACCAGTGATTCAGTGTACGGGGCTGAAGCTTTCTTT.

This clonotype was recorded many times. This chain joins TRBV6-5 and TRBJ2-7; 8 bases are shared with TRBD1. Trimming took 6 bases from V and 2 from J; bases not matched to a gene: 0. Germline CDR1 reads MNHEY; CDR2 reads SVGAGI. The CDR3 consists of 12 residues. CDR3 in amino acids: CASRQGAYEQYF. DNA of the CDR3: TGTGCCAGCAGACAGGGGGCCTACGAGCAGTACTTC.

The chain recombines TRBV19 with TRBJ2-1; 11 nucleotides line up with TRBD2. In germline, CDR1 is LNHDA, CDR2 SQIVND (reference sequence). The V and J ends lost 7 bases and 5 bases, in that order; junction bases with no gene match: 16. The CDR3 is 18 amino acids. Written as DNA, the CDR3 is TGTGCCAGTACCCCCTCCCCGAGACTAGCGGGATCCCACAATGAGCAGTTCTTC. Amino acids: CASTPSPRLAGSHNEQFF.

Comment on this clonotype: A junction boundary mismatches the germline segment, possibly from a read error. V gene TRBV2 combines with J gene TRBJ2-7; possibly TRBD1 for D (6 bases). CDR3 size: 14 residues. The germline V gene has CDR1 SNHLY and CDR2 FYNNEI. The CDR3 sequence is CTSSDGGHQYEQYF. CDR3 DNA: TGTACCAGCAGTGATGGGGGACACCAGTACGAGCAGTACTTC.